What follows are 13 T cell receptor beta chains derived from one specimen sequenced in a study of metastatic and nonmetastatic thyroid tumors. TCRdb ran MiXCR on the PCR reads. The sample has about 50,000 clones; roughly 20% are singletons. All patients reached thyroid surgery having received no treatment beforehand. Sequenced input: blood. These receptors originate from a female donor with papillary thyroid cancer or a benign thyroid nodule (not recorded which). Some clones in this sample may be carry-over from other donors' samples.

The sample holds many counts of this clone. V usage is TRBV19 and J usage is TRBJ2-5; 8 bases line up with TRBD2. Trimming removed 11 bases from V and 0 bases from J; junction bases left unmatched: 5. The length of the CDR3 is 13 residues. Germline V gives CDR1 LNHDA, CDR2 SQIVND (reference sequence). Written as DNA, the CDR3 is TGTGCCTCCCGGGGGGGGTACCAAGAGACCCAGTACTTC. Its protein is CASRGGYQETQYF.

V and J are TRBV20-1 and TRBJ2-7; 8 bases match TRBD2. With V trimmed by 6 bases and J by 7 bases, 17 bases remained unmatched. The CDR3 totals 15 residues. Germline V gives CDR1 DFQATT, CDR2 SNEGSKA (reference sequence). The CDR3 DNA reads TGCAGTGCCCCACCCCCACTATCGGGAGGGCTTGAGCAGTACTTC. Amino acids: CSAPPPLSGGLEQYF.

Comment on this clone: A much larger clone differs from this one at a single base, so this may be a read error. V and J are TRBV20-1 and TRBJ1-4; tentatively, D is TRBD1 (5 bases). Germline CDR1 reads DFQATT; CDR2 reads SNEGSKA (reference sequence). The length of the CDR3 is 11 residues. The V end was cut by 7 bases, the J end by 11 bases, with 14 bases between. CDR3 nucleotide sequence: TGCAGTGTTCGGAGGTGGGGCAAACTGTTTTTT. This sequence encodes CSVRRWGKLFF.

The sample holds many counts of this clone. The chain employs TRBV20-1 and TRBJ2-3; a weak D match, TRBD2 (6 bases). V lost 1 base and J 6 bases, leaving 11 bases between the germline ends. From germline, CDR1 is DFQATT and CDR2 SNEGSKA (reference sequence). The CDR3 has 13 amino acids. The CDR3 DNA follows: TGCAGTGCTAGAGCGGGAGTAGGTGATACGCAGTATTTT. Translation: CSARAGVGDTQYF.

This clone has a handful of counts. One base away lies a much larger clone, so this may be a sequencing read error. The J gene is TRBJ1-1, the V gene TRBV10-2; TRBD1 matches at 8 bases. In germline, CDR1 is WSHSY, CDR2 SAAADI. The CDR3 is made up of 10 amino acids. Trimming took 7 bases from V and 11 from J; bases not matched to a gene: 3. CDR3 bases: TGCGCCAGCATGGACAGGGATGCTTTCTTT. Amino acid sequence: CASMDRDAFF.

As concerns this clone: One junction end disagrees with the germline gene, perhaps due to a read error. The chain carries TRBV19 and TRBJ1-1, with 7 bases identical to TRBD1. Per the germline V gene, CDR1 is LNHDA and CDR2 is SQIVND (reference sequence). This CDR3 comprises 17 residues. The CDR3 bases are TGTGCCAGTAGTACCACCGTCTCCCGTGACAGGGACACTGAAGCTGTCTTT. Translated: CASSTTVSRDRDTEAVF.

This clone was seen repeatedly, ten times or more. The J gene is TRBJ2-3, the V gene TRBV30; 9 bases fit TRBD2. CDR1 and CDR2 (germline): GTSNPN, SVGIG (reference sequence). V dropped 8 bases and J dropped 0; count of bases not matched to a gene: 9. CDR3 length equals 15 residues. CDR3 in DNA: TGTGCCGGCGGTGTGACTAGCGGTAGCACAGATACGCAGTATTTT. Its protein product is CAGGVTSGSTDTQYF.

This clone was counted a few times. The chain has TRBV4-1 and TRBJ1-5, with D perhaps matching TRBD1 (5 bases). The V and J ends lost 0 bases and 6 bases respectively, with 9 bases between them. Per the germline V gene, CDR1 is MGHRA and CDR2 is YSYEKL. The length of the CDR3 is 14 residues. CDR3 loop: CASSQDQGTQPQHF. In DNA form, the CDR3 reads TGCGCCAGCAGCCAAGATCAGGGAACTCAGCCCCAGCATTTT.

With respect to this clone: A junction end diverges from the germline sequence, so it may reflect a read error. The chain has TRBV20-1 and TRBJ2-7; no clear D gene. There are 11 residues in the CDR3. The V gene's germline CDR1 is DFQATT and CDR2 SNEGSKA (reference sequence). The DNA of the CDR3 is TGCAGTGTTAGCCCCCACTACGAGCAGGACTTC. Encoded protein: CSVSPHYEQDF.

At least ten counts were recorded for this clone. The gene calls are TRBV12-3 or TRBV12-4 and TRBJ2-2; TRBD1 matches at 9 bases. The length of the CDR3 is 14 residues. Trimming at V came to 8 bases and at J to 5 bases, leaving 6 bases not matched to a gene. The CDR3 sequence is CASSPGQGTGELFF. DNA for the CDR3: TGTGCCAGCTCGCCGGGACAGGGAACCGGGGAGCTGTTTTTT.

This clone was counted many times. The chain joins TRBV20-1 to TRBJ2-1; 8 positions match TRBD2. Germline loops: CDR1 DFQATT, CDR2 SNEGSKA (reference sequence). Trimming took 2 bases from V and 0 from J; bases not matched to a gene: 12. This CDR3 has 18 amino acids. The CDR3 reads CSARQSRGSGNSYNEQFF. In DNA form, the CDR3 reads TGCAGTGCTAGACAATCGCGGGGTAGCGGGAACTCCTACAATGAGCAGTTCTTC.

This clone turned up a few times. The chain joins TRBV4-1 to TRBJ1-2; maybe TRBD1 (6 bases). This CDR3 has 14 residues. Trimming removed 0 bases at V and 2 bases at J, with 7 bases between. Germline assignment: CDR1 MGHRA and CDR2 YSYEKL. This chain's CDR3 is CASSQERGNYGYTF. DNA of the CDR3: TGCGCCAGCAGCCAAGAAAGGGGGAACTATGGCTACACCTTC.

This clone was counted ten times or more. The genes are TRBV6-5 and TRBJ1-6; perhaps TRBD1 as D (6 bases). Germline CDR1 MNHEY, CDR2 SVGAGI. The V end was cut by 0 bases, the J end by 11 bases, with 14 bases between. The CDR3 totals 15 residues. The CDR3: CASSYSDSTGTPLHF. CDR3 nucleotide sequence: TGTGCCAGCAGTTACTCGGACAGTACGGGCACACCCCTCCACTTT.